This TCR beta chain was sequenced in a study of T cell changes during pregnancy in multiple sclerosis. The method was immunoSEQ multiplex PCR; TCRdb's version includes in-frame clones alone and lacks a portion of them. Of 80,000 to 95,000 clones listed, about 94% are singletons. CDR3 length: 15 residues. Germline V gene lookup returns CDR1 SQVTM and CDR2 ANQGSEA. V was shortened by 4 bases and J by 0 bases, with 10 bases between the two germline ends. V and J are TRBV29-1 and TRBJ2-6, with D perhaps TRBD1 (5 bases). The sequence was collected from a female donor in good health, enrolled as a control in a pregnancy study. Specimen: peripheral blood, collected in the third trimester of pregnancy. CDR3 nucleotides: TGCAGCGTTGGTCAGGGCCACTCTGGGGCCAACGTCCTGACTTTC. Amino acid sequence: CSVGQGHSGANVLTF.